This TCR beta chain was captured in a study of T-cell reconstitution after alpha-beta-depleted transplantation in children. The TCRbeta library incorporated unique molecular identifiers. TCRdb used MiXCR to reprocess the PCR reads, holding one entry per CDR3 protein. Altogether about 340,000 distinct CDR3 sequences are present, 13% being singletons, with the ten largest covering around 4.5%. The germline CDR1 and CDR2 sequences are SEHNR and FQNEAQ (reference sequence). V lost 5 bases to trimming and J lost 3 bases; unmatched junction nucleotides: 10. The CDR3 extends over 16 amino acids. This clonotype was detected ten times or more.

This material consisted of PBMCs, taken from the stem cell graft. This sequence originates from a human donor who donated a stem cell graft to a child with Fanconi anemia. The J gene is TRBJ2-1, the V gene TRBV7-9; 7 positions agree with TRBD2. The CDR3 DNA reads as TGTGCCAGCAGCCCAGTGGGGGGGTTGATCTACAATGAGCAGTTCTTC. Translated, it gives CASSPVGGLIYNEQFF.